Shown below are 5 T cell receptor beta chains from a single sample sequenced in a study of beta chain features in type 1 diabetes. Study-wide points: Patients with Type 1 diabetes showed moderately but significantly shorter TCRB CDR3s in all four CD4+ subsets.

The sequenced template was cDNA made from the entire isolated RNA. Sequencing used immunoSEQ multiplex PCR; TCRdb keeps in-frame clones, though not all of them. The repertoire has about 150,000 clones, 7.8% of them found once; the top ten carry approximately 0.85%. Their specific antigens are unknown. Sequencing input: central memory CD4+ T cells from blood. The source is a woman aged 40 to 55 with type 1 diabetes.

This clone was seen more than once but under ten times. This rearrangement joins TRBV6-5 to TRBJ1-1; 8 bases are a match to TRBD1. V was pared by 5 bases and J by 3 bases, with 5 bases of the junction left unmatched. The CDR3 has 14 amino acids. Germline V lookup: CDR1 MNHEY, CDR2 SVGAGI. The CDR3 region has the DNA TGTGCCAGCAGTCTCCAACAGGGGGACACTGAAGCTTTCTTT. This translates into CASSLQQGDTEAFF.

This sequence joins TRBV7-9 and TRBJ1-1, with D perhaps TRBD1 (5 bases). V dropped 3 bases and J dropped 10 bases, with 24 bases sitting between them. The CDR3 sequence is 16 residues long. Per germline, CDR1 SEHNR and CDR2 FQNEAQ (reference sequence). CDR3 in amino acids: CASSFGGTGSGPVAFF. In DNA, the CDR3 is TGTGCCAGCAGCTTCGGGGGAACAGGATCGGGCCCGGTAGCTTTCTTT.

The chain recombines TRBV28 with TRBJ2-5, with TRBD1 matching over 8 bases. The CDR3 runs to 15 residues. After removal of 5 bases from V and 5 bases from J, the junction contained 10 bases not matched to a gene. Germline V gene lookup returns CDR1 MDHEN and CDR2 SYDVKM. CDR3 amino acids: CASSAYQGAGETQYF. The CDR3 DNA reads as TGTGCCAGCAGTGCTTACCAGGGGGCAGGGGAGACCCAGTACTTC.

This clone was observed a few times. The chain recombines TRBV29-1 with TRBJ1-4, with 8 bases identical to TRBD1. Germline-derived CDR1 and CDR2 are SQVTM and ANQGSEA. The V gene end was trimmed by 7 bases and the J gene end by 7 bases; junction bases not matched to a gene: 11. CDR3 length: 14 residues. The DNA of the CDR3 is TGCAGCGCGGAGGGACAGGCGGTCGGTGAAAAACTGTTTTTT. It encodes CSAEGQAVGEKLFF.

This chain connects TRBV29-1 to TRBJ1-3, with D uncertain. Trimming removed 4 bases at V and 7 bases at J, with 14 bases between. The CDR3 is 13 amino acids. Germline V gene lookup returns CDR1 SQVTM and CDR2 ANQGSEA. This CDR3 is CSVGEGGSNTIYF. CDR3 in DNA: TGCAGCGTTGGGGAGGGAGGAAGTAACACCATATATTTT.